This record concerns one T cell receptor (beta chain) sequence. Antigen: not known. With 5 bases removed from V and 0 bases from J, the gap between germline ends came to 19 bases. CDR1 and CDR2 (germline): SEHNR, FQNEAQ (reference sequence). This CDR3 comprises 18 residues. Amplification used 60 Vbeta primers and 13 Jbeta primers. TCRdb's table, derived via immunoSEQ multiplex PCR, lists solely in-frame clones and lacks some. The sample contains over 150,000 clones, about four fifths of which appear only once. This sample was included in a study of cytomegalovirus exposure and HLA in healthy donors. The study, taken as a whole, reports: Per a prior analysis, the majority of TCR beta V segments were productive roughly 87% or roughly 30% of the time.

The clonotype comes from a girl aged 5-17 years in good health and CMV-seropositive. The sequencing input was PBMCs. The chain links TRBV7-9 to TRBJ1-4, with D possibly matching TRBD1 (6 bases). The chain's CDR3 is CASSHTRTDTTTNEKLFF. The CDR3, as DNA: TGTGCCAGCAGCCACACCCGGACAGATACTACAACTAATGAAAAACTGTTTTTT. The entire variable domain, with the rest obtained from reference TRBV7-9 and TRBJ1-4, is as follows: DTGVSQNPRHKITKRGQNVTFRCDPISEHNRLYWYRQTLGQGPEFLTYFQNEAQLEKSRLLSDRFSAERPKGSFSTLEIQRTEQGDSAMYLCASSHTRTDTTTNEKLFFGSGTQLSVL.